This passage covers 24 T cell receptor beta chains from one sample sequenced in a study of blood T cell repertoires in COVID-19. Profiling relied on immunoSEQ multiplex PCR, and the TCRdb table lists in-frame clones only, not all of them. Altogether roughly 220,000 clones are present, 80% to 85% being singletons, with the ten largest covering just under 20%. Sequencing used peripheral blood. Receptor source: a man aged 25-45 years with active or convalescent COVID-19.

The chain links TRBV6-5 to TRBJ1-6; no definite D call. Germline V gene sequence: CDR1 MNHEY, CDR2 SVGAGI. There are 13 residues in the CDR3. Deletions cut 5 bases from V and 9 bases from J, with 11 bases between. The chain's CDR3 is CASSLHRVSPLHF. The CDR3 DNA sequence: TGTGCCAGCAGTCTGCACCGGGTTTCACCCCTCCACTTT.

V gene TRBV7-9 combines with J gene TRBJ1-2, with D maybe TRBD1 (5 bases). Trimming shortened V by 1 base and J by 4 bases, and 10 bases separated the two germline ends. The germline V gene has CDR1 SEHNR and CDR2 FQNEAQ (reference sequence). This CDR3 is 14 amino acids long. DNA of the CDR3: TGTGCCAGCAGCTTAGAACAGGACCCCTATGGCTACACCTTC. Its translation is CASSLEQDPYGYTF.

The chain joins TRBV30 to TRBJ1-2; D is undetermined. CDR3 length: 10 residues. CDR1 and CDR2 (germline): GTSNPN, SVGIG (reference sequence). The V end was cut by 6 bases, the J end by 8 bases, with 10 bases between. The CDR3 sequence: CACSEWGYTF. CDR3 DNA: TGTGCCTGTAGCGAATGGGGCTACACCTTC.

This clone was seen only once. CDR3: CASGLVWGHEQFF. CDR3 sequence (DNA): TGTGCTAGTGGTTTGGTGTGGGGGCATGAGCAGTTCTTC. V usage is TRBV12-5 and J usage is TRBJ2-1, with D perhaps TRBD1 (6 bases). Germline loops: CDR1 LGHNT, CDR2 FRNRAP. With 0 bases removed from V and 8 bases from J, the gap between germline ends came to 8 bases. CDR3 length equals 13 residues. The complete variable domain, with remaining parts taken from reference TRBV12-5 and TRBJ2-1, reads DARVTQTPRHKVTEMGQEVTMRCQPILGHNTVFWYRQTMMQGLELLAYFRNRAPLDDSGMPKDRFSAEMPDATLATLKIQPSEPRDSAVYFCASGLVWGHEQFFGPGTRLTVL.

The CDR3 sequence: CASRGQGEFYGYTF. CDR3 nucleotide sequence: TGTGCCAGCAGGGGGCAGGGGGAGTTCTATGGCTACACCTTC. The J gene is TRBJ1-2, the V gene TRBV5-4; 7 bases are a match to TRBD1. This CDR3 is built from 14 residues. V dropped 5 bases and J dropped 4; count of bases not matched to a gene: 8. Germline assignment: CDR1 SGHNT and CDR2 YYREEE (reference sequence).

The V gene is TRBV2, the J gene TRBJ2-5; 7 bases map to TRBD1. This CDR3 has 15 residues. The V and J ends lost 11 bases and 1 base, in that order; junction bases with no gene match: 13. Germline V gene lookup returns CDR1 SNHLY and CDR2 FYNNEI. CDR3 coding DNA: TGTGCCGGATCTAGACAGGGTTTGAGCCAAGAGACCCAGTACTTC. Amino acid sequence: CAGSRQGLSQETQYF.

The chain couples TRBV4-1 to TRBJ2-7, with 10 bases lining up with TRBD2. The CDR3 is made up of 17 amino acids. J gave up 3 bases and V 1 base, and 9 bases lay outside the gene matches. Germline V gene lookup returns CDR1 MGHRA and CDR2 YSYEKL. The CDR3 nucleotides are TGCGCCAGCAGCCAAGCAGGGCCTACTAGCGGGATCTACGAGCAGTACTTC. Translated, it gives CASSQAGPTSGIYEQYF.

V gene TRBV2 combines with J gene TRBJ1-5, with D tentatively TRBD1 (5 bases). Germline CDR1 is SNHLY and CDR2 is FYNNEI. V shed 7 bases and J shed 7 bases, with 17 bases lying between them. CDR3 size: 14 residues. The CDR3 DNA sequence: TGTGCCAGCACGGGGGACGGGGGACGACAGCCCCAGCATTTT. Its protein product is CASTGDGGRQPQHF.

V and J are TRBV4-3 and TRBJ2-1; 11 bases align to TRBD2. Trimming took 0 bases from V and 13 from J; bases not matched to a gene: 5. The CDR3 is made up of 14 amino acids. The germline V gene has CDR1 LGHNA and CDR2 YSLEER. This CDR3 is CASSQDLAGGHQFF. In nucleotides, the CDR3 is TGCGCCAGCAGCCAAGATTTAGCGGGGGGGCACCAGTTCTTC.

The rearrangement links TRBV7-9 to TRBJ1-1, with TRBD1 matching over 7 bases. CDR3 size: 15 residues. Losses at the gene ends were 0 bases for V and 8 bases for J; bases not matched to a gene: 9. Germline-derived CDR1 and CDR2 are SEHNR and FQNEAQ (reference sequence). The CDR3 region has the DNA TGTGCCAGCAGCTTAGCGGGGGGACAGCTAATCGAAGCTTTCTTT. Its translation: CASSLAGGQLIEAFF. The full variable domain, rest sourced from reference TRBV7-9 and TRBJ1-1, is DTGVSQNPRHKITKRGQNVTFRCDPISEHNRLYWYRQTLGQGPEFLTYFQNEAQLEKSRLLSDRFSAERPKGSFSTLEIQRTEQGDSAMYLCASSLAGGQLIEAFFGQGTRLTVV.

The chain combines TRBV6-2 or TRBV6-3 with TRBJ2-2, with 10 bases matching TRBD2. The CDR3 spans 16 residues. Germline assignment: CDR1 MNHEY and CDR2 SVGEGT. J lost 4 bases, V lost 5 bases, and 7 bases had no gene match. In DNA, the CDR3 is TGTGCCAGCAGTCGTAGCGGGAGGTTGGCCACCGGGGAGCTGTTTTTT. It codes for CASSRSGRLATGELFF.

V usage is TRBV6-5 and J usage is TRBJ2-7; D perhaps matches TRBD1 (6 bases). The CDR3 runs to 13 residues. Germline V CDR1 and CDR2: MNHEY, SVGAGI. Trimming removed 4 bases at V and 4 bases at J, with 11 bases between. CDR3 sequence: CASSLTGPYEQYF. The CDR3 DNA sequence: TGTGCCAGCAGTTTAACAGGGCCTTACGAGCAGTACTTC.

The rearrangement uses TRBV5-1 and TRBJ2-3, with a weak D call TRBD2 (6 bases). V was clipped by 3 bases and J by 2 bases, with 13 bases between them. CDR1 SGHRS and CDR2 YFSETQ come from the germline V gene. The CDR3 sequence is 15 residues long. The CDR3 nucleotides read TGCGCCAGCAGCTCTCCTAGCGAAACCACAGATACGCAGTATTTT. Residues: CASSSPSETTDTQYF. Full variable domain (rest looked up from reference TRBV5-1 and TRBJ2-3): KAGVTQTPRYLIKTRGQQVTLSCSPISGHRSVSWYQQTPGQGLQFLFEYFSETQRNKGNFPGRFSGRQFSNSRSEMNVSTLELGDSALYLCASSSPSETTDTQYFGPGTRLTVL.

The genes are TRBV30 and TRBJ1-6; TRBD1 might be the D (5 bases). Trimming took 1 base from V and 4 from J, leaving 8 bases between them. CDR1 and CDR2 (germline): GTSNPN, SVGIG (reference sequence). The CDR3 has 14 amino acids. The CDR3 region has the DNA TGTGCCTGGAGTGCGGGACTGTATAATTCACCCCTCCACTTT. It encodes CAWSAGLYNSPLHF.

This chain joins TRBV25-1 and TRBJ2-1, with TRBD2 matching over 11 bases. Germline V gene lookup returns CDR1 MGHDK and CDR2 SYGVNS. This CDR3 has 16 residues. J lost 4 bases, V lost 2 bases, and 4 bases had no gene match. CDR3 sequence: CASSETRTSGYNEQFF. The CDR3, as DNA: TGTGCCAGCAGTGAAACGAGGACTAGCGGGTACAATGAGCAGTTCTTC.

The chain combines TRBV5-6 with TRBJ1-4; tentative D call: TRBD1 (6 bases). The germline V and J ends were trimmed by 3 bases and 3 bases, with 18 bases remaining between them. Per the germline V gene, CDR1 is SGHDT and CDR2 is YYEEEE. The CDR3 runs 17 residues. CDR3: CASSSWGQVGANEKLFF. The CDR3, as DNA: TGTGCCAGCAGCTCCTGGGGGCAAGTGGGAGCTAATGAAAAACTGTTTTTT.

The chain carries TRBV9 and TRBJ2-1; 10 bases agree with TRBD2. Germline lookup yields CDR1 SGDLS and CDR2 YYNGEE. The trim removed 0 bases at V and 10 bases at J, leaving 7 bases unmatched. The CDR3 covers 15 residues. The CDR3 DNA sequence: TGTGCCAGCAGCGTAGGGACTAGCGGCGTCCGGGAGCAGTTCTTC. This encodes CASSVGTSGVREQFF.

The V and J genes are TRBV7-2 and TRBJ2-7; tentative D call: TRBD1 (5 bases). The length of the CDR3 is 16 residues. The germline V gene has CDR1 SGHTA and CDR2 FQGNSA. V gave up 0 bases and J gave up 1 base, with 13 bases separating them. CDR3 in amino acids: CASSLAAGKASYEQYF. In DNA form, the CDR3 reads TGTGCCAGCAGCTTAGCCGCAGGGAAAGCTTCCTACGAGCAGTACTTC.

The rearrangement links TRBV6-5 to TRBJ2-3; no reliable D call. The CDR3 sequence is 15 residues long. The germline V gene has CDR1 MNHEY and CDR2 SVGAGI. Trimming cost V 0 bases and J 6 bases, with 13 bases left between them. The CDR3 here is CASSYSQTMRDTQYF. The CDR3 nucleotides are TGTGCCAGCAGTTACTCGCAGACGATGAGGGATACGCAGTATTTT.

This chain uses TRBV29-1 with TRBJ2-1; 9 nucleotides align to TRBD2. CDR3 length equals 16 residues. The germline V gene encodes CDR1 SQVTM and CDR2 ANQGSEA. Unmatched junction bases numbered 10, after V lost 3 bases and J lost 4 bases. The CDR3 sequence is CSVERRWREGYNEQFF. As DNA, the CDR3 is TGCAGCGTTGAGCGTCGCTGGCGGGAGGGGTACAATGAGCAGTTCTTC.

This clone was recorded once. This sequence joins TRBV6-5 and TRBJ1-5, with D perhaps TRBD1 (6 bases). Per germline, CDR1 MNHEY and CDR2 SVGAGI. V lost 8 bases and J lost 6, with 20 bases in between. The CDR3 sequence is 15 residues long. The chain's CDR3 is CASGYRDKIIQPQHF. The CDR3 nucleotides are TGTGCCAGCGGATACCGGGACAAGATAATTCAGCCCCAGCATTTT.

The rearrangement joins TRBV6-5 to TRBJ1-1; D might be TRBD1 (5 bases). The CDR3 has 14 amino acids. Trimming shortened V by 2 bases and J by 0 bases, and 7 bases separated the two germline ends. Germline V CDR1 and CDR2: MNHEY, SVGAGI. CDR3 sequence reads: CASSYAGMNTEAFF. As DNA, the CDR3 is TGTGCCAGCAGTTACGCAGGGATGAACACTGAAGCTTTCTTT.

CDR3 nucleotide sequence: TGTGCCAGTGGGACAGGGTGGAATGAGCAGTTCTTC. Residues: CASGTGWNEQFF. This chain uses TRBV7-6 with TRBJ2-1; TRBD1 aligns across 9 bases. V gave up 9 bases and J gave up 7 bases; unmatched junction bases: 4. The CDR3 has 12 amino acids. In germline, CDR1 is SGHVS, CDR2 FNYEAQ.

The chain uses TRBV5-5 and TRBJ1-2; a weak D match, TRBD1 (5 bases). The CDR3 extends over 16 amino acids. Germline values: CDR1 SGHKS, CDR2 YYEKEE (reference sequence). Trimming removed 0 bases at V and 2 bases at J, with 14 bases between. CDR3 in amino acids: CASSLGLLGGNYGYTF. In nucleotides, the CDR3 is TGTGCCAGCAGCTTGGGATTATTGGGGGGAAACTATGGCTACACCTTC.